A single sample gave rise to the 5 T cell receptor beta chains below, sequenced in a study of metastatic and nonmetastatic thyroid tumors. TCRdb re-analyzed the PCR reads using MiXCR. The sample records around 35,000 clones, approximately 17% being singletons. All patients were treatment-naive before thyroid surgery. Sequenced material: blood. The receptors were gathered from a male donor with papillary thyroid cancer or a benign thyroid nodule (not recorded which). Some clones in this sample may be carry-over from other donors' samples.

This clone was observed at least ten times. V gene TRBV7-3 combines with J gene TRBJ2-2; D unresolved. Trimming cost V 4 bases and J 7 bases, with 10 bases left between them. The CDR3 sequence is 13 residues long. Germline V gene data show CDR1 as SGHTA and CDR2 as FQGTGA. CDR3 protein: CASSSSLGGELFF. Here the CDR3 DNA reads TGTGCCAGCAGCTCGTCCCTTGGCGGGGAGCTGTTTTTT.

The chain links TRBV30 to TRBJ1-5; D is perhaps TRBD1 (5 bases). The CDR3 runs to 13 residues. CDR1 and CDR2 (germline): GTSNPN, SVGIG (reference sequence). Trimming took 7 bases from V and 4 from J, leaving 14 bases between them. The chain's CDR3 is CASSGHLNQPQHF. The CDR3 DNA follows: TGTGCCTCCTCCGGACACCTAAATCAGCCCCAGCATTTT.

In regard to this clone: One end of the junction fails to match germline, which may point to a read error. The chain uses TRBV6-4 and TRBJ1-2, with D tentatively TRBD1 (6 bases). The CDR3 runs to 14 residues. The V gene's germline CDR1 is MRHNA and CDR2 SNTAGT. CDR3 loop: CASSAQGGIDGCTF. CDR3 nucleotide sequence: TGTGCCAGCAGTGCACAGGGAGGGATCGATGGCTGCACCTTC.

Many counts were recorded for this clone. This chain joins TRBV7-2 and TRBJ1-1; 10 bases are a match to TRBD1. In germline, CDR1 is SGHTA, CDR2 FQGNSA. The CDR3 covers 13 residues. Losses at the gene ends were 6 bases for V and 4 bases for J; bases not matched to a gene: 2. The CDR3, as DNA: TGTGCCAGCAGTTGGACAGGGGGCACTGAAGCTTTCTTT. It encodes CASSWTGGTEAFF.

This clone was recorded many times. The rearrangement uses TRBV10-3 and TRBJ1-6; the D is unclear. The CDR3 loop spans 14 amino acids. The germline CDR1 and CDR2 sequences are ENHRY and SYGVKD. V was pared by 0 bases and J by 10 bases, with 10 bases between. The CDR3 is CAISESSDISPLHF. CDR3 bases: TGTGCCATCAGTGAGTCTTCCGATATCTCACCCCTCCACTTT.